These 7 T cell receptor beta chains share one sample of origin, sequenced in a study of blood T cell repertoires in COVID-19. The assay was immunoSEQ multiplex PCR, and TCRdb's table has in-frame clones only and misses some. This table holds 200,000 to 250,000 clones, approximately 84% found once. The sequenced sample consisted of peripheral blood. Receptors originate from a man in his forties or fifties who had recovered from COVID-19.

The V call is TRBV27, the J call TRBJ2-7; TRBD2 matches at 8 bases. CDR3 length equals 15 residues. Germline V gene data show CDR1 as MNHEY and CDR2 as SMNVEV (reference sequence). V lost 5 bases to trimming and J lost 2 bases; unmatched junction nucleotides: 8. CDR3 sequence reads: CASSPLAGRAYEQYF. CDR3 coding DNA: TGTGCCAGCAGTCCATTAGCGGGAAGGGCCTACGAGCAGTACTTC.

CDR3 protein: CASSGLDALWAYEQYF. The CDR3 DNA is TGTGCCAGCAGCGGACTAGATGCCCTCTGGGCCTACGAGCAGTACTTC. The chain carries TRBV28 and TRBJ2-7; 7 nucleotides match TRBD2. The V gene's germline CDR1 is MDHEN and CDR2 SYDVKM. V lost 6 bases, J lost 2 bases, and 13 bases stayed unmatched. The CDR3 covers 16 residues. Filled out from reference TRBV28 and TRBJ2-7, the complete variable domain reads DVKVTQSSRYLVKRTGEKVFLECVQDMDHENMFWYRQDPGLGLRLIYFSYDVKMKEKGDIPEGYSVSREKKERFSLILESASTNQTSMYLCASSGLDALWAYEQYFGPGTRLTVT.

This chain uses TRBV3-1 (or the pseudogene TRBV3-2) with TRBJ1-5; 9 bases are a match to TRBD1. The CDR3 sequence is 14 residues long. V shed 0 bases, J shed 7 bases, and the junction held 1 base outside the gene matches. Germline V gene data show CDR1 as LGHDT and CDR2 as YNNKEL (reference sequence). The CDR3 DNA follows: TGTGCCAGCAGCCAAGAGGACAGGGGACAGCCCCAGCATTTT. It encodes CASSQEDRGQPQHF.

V gene TRBV7-8 combines with J gene TRBJ1-5, with D possibly matching TRBD1 (6 bases). V lost 6 bases to trimming and J lost 3 bases, with 9 bases between them. Germline V gives CDR1 SGHVS, CDR2 FQNEAQ. CDR3 size: 13 residues. CDR3: CASRRTDNQPQHF. The CDR3 DNA follows: TGTGCCAGCAGGAGGACAGACAATCAGCCCCAGCATTTT.

The gene calls are TRBV21-1 and TRBJ1-2. TRBV21-1 counts as a pseudogene. CDR3 size: 13 residues. CDR3 DNA: TGTGCCAGCAGCAAAACCACGGACTATGGCTACACCTTC. Translation gives CASSKTTDYGYTF.

V usage is TRBV5-5 and J usage is TRBJ1-5, with 10 bases lining up with TRBD1. V was clipped by 0 bases and J by 6 bases; unmatched bases: 3. The CDR3 has 15 amino acids. Germline loops: CDR1 SGHKS, CDR2 YYEKEE (reference sequence). CDR3 DNA sequence: TGTGCCAGCAGCTTGGGGACAGGGGGAACTCAGCCCCAGCATTTT. Residues: CASSLGTGGTQPQHF.

V usage is TRBV19 and J usage is TRBJ1-5, with 8 nucleotides matching TRBD1. With 7 bases clipped from V and 1 base from J, the junction kept 12 bases outside the gene matches. Germline V gene sequence: CDR1 LNHDA, CDR2 SQIVND (reference sequence). This CDR3 spans 17 amino acids. The CDR3 nucleotides are TGTGCCAGTACCCGGACAGGGTGGGGGGGGAGCAATCAGCCCCAGCATTTT. This translates into CASTRTGWGGSNQPQHF.